The rows below give T cell receptor beta chains drawn from one sample of a study of T cells in localized non-small cell lung cancer. Repertoires were generated with immunoSEQ multiplex PCR, while TCRdb's copy carries only in-frame clones and drops some. The sample lists about 20,000 clones, about 89% occurring once. The sample consisted of PBMCs, taken before any cancer treatment. These receptors all stem from a man aged 40-75 years with stage II squamous cell lung carcinoma. CDR3s include the opening cysteine and the closing phenylalanine or tryptophan. Fields, in order: J gene, V gene, CDR3 protein.

TRBJ2-4,TRBV6-5,CASKDFKNIQYF
TRBJ2-1,TRBV9,CASSPRLETPIRKDNEQFF
TRBJ1-2,TRBV15,CATSRGGRYGYTF
TRBJ2-1,TRBV5-8,CASSLGRRDEQFF
TRBJ2-2,TRBV7-9,CASKRDSSTTGELFF
TRBJ1-3,TRBV30,CAWSVLGGRDGNTIYF
TRBJ2-7,TRBV15,CATSRTSGAYEQYF
TRBJ2-3,TRBV27,CASRPTTDTQYF
TRBJ2-7,TRBV30,CAWSEWGGGRDYEQYF
TRBJ2-7,TRBV25-1,CASSEQTPEQYF
TRBJ2-3,TRBV19,CASSLGTSTDTQYF
TRBJ1-1,TRBV6-9,CASSYRLTADLPEAFF
TRBJ1-2,TRBV2,CASSEEAGYTF
TRBJ2-7,TRBV7-2,CASSPPSGRWSYEQYF
TRBJ2-1,TRBV5-5,CASSSSGTPTGEQFF
TRBJ2-2,TRBV29-1,CSVVPGDREPGELFF
TRBJ1-1,TRBV5-5,CASSFLGGNTEAFF
TRBJ1-3,TRBV19,CASSIEGSGNTIYF
TRBJ1-3,TRBV6-5,CASRPQGRNTIYF
TRBJ2-1,TRBV14,CASSQDLAKEQFF
TRBJ2-7,TRBV19,CASSTGTGFYEQYF
TRBJ2-1,TRBV30,CAWSRLAGVYEQFF
TRBJ1-1,TRBV6-5,CASCRGLDAFF
TRBJ1-2,TRBV10-3,CAISEAMLRGDYGYTF
TRBJ1-1,TRBV7-2,CASSFGGRTEAFF
TRBJ1-1,TRBV6-5,CASSSQRNTEAFF
TRBJ2-7,TRBV19,CASSVSRGSYEQYF
TRBJ1-6,TRBV11-2,CASSPGPNSPLHF